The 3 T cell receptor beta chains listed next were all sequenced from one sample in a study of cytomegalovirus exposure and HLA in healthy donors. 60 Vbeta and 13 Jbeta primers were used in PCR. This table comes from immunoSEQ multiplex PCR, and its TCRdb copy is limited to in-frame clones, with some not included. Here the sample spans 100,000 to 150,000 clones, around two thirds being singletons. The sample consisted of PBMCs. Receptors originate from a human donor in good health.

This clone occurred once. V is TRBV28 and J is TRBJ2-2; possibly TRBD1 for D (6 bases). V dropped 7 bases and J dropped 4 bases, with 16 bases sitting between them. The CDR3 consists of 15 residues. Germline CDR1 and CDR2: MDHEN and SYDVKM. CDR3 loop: CASNPGAPVTGELFF. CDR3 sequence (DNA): TGTGCCAGCAATCCAGGGGCCCCGGTCACCGGGGAGCTGTTTTTT.

The CDR3 reads CASSQGTGILNTEAFF. CDR3 sequence (DNA): TGTGCCAGCAGCCAAGGGACAGGGATATTGAACACTGAAGCTTTCTTT. The V call is TRBV14, the J call TRBJ1-1, with 8 bases identical to TRBD1. The junction had 4 bases not matched to a gene; V was cut back by 1 base and J by 0 bases. Germline-derived CDR1 and CDR2 are SGHDN and FVKESK. The CDR3 loop spans 16 amino acids.

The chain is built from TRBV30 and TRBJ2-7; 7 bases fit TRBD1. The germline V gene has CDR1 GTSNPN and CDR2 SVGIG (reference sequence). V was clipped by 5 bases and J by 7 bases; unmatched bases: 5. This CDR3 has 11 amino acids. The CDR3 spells CAWGDRHEQYF. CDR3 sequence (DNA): TGTGCCTGGGGGGACAGACATGAGCAGTACTTC.